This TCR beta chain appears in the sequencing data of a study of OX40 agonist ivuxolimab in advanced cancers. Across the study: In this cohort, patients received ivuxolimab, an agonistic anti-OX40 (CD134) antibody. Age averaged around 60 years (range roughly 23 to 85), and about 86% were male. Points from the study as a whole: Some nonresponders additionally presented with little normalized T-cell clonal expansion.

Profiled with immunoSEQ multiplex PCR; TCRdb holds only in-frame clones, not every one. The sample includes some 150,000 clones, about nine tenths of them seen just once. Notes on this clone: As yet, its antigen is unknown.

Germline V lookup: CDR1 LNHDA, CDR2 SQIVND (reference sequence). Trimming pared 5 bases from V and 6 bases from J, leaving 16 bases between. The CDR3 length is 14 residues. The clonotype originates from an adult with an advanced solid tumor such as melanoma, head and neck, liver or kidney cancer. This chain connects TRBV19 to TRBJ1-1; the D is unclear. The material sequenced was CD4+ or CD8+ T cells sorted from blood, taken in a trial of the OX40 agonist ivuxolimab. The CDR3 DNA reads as TGTGCCAGTAGTCCTGGACGGCTAGCCCCTGAAGCTTTCTTT. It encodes CASSPGRLAPEAFF. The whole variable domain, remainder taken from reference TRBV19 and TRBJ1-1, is DGGITQSPKYLFRKEGQNVTLSCEQNLNHDAMYWYRQDPGQGLRLIYYSQIVNDFQKGDIAEGYSVSREKKESFPLTVTSAQKNPTAFYLCASSPGRLAPEAFFGQGTRLTVV.